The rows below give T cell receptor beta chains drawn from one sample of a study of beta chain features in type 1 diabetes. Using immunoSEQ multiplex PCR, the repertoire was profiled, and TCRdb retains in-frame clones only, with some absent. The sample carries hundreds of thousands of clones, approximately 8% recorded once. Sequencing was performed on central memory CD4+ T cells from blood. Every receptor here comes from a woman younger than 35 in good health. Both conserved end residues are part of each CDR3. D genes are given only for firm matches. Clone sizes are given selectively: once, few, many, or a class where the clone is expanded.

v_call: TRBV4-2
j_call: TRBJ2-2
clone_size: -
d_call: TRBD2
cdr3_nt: TGTGCCAGCAGCCAGACGGGACTAGCGGACACCGGGGAGCTGTTTTTT
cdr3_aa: CASSQTGLADTGELFF

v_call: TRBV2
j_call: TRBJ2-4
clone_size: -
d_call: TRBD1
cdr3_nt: TGTGCCAGCAAGGCGGGACAGGGGAACAAAAACATTCAGTACTTC
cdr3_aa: CASKAGQGNKNIQYF

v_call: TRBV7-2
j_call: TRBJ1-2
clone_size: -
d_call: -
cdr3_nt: TGTGCCAGCAGCTTCTTTGACAGGAGCTATGGCTACACCTTC
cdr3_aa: CASSFFDRSYGYTF

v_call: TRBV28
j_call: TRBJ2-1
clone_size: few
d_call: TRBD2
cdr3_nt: TGTGCCAGCAGTTTGGCGGGAGGGTTCTCCTACAATGAGCAGTTCTTC
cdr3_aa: CASSLAGGFSYNEQFF

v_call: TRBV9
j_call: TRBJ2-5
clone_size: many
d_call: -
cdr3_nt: TGTGCCAGCAGCGTAGCTCCGGGAGCTGGAGAGACCCAGTACTTC
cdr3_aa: CASSVAPGAGETQYF

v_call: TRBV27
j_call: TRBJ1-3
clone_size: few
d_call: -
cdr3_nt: TGTGCCAGCAAAACAGGGACTGGAAACACCATATATTTT
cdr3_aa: CASKTGTGNTIYF

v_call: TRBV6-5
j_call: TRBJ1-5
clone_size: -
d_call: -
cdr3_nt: TGTGCCAGCAGTTACTCGTCGAAGGGGCAGCCCCAGCATTTT
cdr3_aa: CASSYSSKGQPQHF

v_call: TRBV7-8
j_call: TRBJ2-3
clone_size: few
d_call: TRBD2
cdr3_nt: TGTGCCAGCAGCTTAGGGGGACTAGCGAGCACAGATACGCAGTATTTT
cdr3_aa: CASSLGGLASTDTQYF

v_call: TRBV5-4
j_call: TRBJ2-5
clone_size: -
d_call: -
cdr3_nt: TGTGCCAGCAGCAGTCGACAGCCTGGGCTGCTCCAAGAGACCCAGTACTTC
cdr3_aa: CASSSRQPGLLQETQYF

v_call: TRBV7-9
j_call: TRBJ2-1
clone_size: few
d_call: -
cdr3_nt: TGTGCCAGCAGCTTAGCGCTAGGTAATGAGCAGTTCTTC
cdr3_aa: CASSLALGNEQFF

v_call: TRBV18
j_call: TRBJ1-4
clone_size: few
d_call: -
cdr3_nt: TGTGCCAGCCGAGACAGGAATAATGAAAAACTGTTTTTT
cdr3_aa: CASRDRNNEKLFF

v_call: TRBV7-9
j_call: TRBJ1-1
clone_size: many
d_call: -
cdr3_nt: TGTGCCAGCAGCTTTTATTTGGCAGGGAACACTGAAGCTTTCTTT
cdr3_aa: CASSFYLAGNTEAFF